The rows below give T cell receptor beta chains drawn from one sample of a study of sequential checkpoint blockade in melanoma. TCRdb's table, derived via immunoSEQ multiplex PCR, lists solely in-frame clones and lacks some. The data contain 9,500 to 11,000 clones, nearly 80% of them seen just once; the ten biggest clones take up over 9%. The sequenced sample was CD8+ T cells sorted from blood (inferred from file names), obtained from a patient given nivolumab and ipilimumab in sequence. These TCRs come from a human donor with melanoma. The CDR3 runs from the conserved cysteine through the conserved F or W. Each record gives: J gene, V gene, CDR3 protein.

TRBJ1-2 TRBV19 CASSIGGAGGQGPLYLYGYTF
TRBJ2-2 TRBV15 CVIEGSGGGELFF
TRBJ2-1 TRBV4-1 CASSQEWSSYNEQFF
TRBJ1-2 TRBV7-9 CASSLPLLTGRPLYGYTF
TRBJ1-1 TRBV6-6 CASSDGQNTEAFF
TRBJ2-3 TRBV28 CASSFLAGTDTQYF
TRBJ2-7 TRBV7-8 CASSLFTGPTYEQYF
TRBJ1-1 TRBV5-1 CASLFEGGTEAFF
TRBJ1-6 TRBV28 CASSLPRGPLHF
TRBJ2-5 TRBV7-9 CASSSAPSDFRETQYF
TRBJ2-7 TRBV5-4 CASRTGQGGSYEQYF
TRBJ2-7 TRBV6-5 CASSGTGLYEQYF
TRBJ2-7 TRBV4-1 CASSPSPQGTTYEQYF
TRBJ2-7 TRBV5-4 CASSQAGSPEQYF
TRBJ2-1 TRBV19 CASTTRGQRNNEQFF
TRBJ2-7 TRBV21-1 CASPKQVISYEQYF
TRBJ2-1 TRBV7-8 CASLLTSGGLDEQFF
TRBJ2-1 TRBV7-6 CASSLRGTSGRGYNEQFF
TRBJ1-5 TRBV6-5 CASSYTLAQPQHF
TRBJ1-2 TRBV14 CASSQDKQGANGYTF
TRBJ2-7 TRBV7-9 CASSLGGSPHEQYF
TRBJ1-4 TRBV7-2 CASSSPGGATNEKLFF
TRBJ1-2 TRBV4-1 CASSQVSGLNYGYTF
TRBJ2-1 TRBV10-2 CASSLSYNEQFF
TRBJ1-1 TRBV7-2 CASSSTVGTAMNTEAFF
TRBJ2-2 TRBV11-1 CASSLVGLAGLTGELFF
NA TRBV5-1 CASTVFGREGAYEQYF
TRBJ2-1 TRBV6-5 CASSSPPGLGVLEQFF
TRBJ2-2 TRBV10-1 CASSEFDTGTGELFF
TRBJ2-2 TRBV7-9 CASMTGPNTGELFF
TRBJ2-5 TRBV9 CASSPPGQERSGEQYF
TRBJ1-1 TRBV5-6 CASSLDPTGIPEAFF
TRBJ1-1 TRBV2 CASSRQTGGIGNTEAFF
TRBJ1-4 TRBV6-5 CASRQGAPENEKLFF
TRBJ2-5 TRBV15 CATSAHAGQLQETQYF
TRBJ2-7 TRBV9 CASSVDFGDSSYEQYF
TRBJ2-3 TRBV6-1 CASSTTTGSTDTQYF
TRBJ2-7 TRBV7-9 CASSPGTGSGTGIYGQYF
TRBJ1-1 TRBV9 CASSVAGTGTNTEAFF
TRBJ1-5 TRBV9 CASSVTGESNQPQHF